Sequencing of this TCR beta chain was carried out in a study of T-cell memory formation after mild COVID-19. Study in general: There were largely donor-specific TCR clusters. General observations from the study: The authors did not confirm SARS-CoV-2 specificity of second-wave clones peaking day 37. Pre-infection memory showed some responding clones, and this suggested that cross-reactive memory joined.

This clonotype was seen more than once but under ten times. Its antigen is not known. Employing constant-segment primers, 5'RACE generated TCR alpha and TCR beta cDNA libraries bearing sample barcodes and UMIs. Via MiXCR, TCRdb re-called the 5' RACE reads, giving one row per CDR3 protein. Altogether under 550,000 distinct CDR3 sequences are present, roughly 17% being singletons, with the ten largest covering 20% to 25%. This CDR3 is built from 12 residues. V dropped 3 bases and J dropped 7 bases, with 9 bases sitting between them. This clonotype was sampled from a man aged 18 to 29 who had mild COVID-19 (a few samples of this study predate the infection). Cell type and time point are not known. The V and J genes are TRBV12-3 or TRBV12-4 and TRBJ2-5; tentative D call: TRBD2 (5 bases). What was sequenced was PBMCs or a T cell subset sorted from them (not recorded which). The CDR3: CASSFERPTQYF. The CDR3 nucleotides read TGTGCCAGCAGTTTTGAGCGGCCGACCCAGTACTTC.